A single sample gave rise to the 18 T cell receptor beta chains below, sequenced in a study of T-cell memory formation after mild COVID-19. TCRdb fed the 5' RACE reads into MiXCR, producing one record per CDR3 protein. The data contain about 430,000 distinct CDR3 sequences, about 20% of them singletons. The sample was PBMCs or a T cell subset sorted from them (not recorded which). All receptors derive from a man aged 18 to 29 who had mild COVID-19 (a few samples of this study predate the infection). Cell type and time point are not known.

This clonotype was counted only a few times. With a much larger clone just one base away, this may be a read error. This chain connects TRBV4-1 to TRBJ2-7, with D perhaps matching TRBD1 (6 bases). This CDR3 spans 13 amino acids. The ends were cut back, 1 base at V and 3 bases at J, with 7 bases in the middle. The V gene's germline CDR1 is MGHRA and CDR2 YSYEKL. DNA for the CDR3: TGCGCCAGCAGCCAAGTCAGGGGCTACGAGCAGTACTTC. Encoded protein: CASSQVRGYEQYF.

This chain uses TRBV4-3 with TRBJ2-1; 7 bases map to TRBD2. The length of the CDR3 is 18 residues. Germline loops: CDR1 LGHNA, CDR2 YSLEER. V was pared by 2 bases and J by 3 bases, with 13 bases of the junction left unmatched. The DNA of the CDR3 is TGCGCCAGCAGCCAACATCACCCTCGGACTAGTAGCTACAATGAGCAGTTCTTC. Its protein is CASSQHHPRTSSYNEQFF.

The chain couples TRBV11-2 to TRBJ1-2, with TRBD1 identical over 8 bases. V lost 5 bases and J lost 7; bases outside the gene matches: 15. The germline V gene has CDR1 SGHAT and CDR2 FQNNGV. This CDR3 has 16 amino acids. CDR3 in amino acids: CASSPHSTGVPSGYTF. The CDR3 DNA sequence: TGTGCCAGCAGCCCCCACTCGACAGGGGTGCCAAGTGGCTACACCTTC.

The chain carries TRBV3-1 and TRBJ1-5, with D possibly TRBD1 on 5 matching bases. Trimming cost V 3 bases and J 7 bases, with 16 bases left between them. The CDR3 extends over 15 amino acids. CDR1 LGHDT and CDR2 YNNKEL come from the germline V gene (reference sequence). The CDR3 DNA reads TGTGCCAGCAGCCAGCAAGGACCCGGGGGGCAGCCCCAGCATTTT. It specifies CASSQQGPGGQPQHF.

The V gene is TRBV5-8, the J gene TRBJ2-5, with 12 nucleotides matching TRBD2. This CDR3 region has 15 residues. Germline CDR1 SGHTS, CDR2 YDEGEE. Trimming at V came to 4 bases and at J to 5 bases, leaving 6 bases not matched to a gene. CDR3 coding DNA: TGTGCCAGCAGCCCCGGACTAGCGGGGACCGAGACCCAGTACTTC. This codes for CASSPGLAGTETQYF.

This clonotype has only a few counts. This chain uses TRBV4-3 with TRBJ1-1; D remains unclear. This CDR3 spans 16 amino acids. V lost 3 bases and J lost 0, with 14 bases in between. Germline CDR1 LGHNA, CDR2 YSLEER. Here the CDR3 DNA reads TGCGCCAGCAGCCAGATTGGGCCTCCCATGAACACTGAAGCTTTCTTT. Translated: CASSQIGPPMNTEAFF.

The J gene is TRBJ2-1, the V gene TRBV6-2 or TRBV6-3; D gene uncertain. Looked up from germline, CDR1 is MNHEY and CDR2 is SVGEGT. The CDR3 covers 11 residues. The V end was cut by 8 bases, the J end by 6 bases, with 8 bases between. The CDR3 coding sequence is TGTGCCAGCTCCGTCTTCAATGAGCAGTTCTTC. Encoded protein: CASSVFNEQFF.

The chain has TRBV11-1 and TRBJ2-3; possibly TRBD2 for D (7 bases). V gave up 0 bases and J gave up 2 bases, with 15 bases separating them. The CDR3 sequence is 17 residues long. Germline V lookup: CDR1 SGHAT, CDR2 FQDESV (reference sequence). The chain's CDR3 is CASSLAGASGLTDTQYF. The CDR3 region has the DNA TGTGCCAGCAGCTTAGCGGGGGCTAGCGGCCTCACAGATACGCAGTATTTT.

There are many counts of this clonotype. The chain recombines TRBV12-3 or TRBV12-4 with TRBJ1-1; no clear D. The CDR3 sequence is 13 residues long. V gave up 3 bases and J gave up 1 base, with 6 bases separating them. Written as DNA, the CDR3 is TGTGCCAGCAGTTTTGGGCGGAACACTGAAGCTTTCTTT. The encoded protein is CASSFGRNTEAFF.

A few counts support this clonotype. The chain is built from TRBV11-2 and TRBJ2-3; 10 bases are a match to TRBD2. Germline V gives CDR1 SGHAT, CDR2 FQNNGV. CDR3 size: 15 residues. V shed 5 bases and J 2 bases; nucleotides not matched to a gene: 4. The CDR3 region is CASSLLAGHTDTQYF. CDR3 in DNA: TGTGCCAGCAGCCTACTAGCGGGGCACACAGATACGCAGTATTTT.

This clonotype has more than one count but fewer than ten. The chain links TRBV9 to TRBJ1-1; D gene unclear. The CDR3 is made up of 13 amino acids. CDR1 SGDLS and CDR2 YYNGEE come from the germline V gene. The V end was cut by 4 bases, the J end by 6 bases, with 13 bases between. The CDR3 DNA is TGTGCCAGCAGCCGAGTAGAGAGGGCTGAAGCTTTCTTT. As protein: CASSRVERAEAFF.

The rearrangement links TRBV18 to TRBJ2-5, with 10 positions matching TRBD2. V lost 3 bases to trimming and J lost 2 bases; unmatched junction nucleotides: 6. The CDR3 consists of 16 residues. Germline V gene lookup returns CDR1 KGHSH and CDR2 LQKENI. CDR3 residues: CASSPLAGGLQETQYF. The CDR3 coding sequence is TGTGCCAGCTCACCCTTAGCGGGGGGCTTACAAGAGACCCAGTACTTC.

J is TRBJ2-6 and V is TRBV12-3 or TRBV12-4, with 7 bases aligning to TRBD1. The CDR3 covers 20 residues. Trimming removed 3 bases from V and 0 bases from J; junction bases left unmatched: 14. The CDR3 bases are TGTGCCAGCAGTTTCACTTCGTCAGGGACAGCAAACTCTGGGGCCAACGTCCTGACTTTC. Protein sequence: CASSFTSSGTANSGANVLTF.

The rearrangement links TRBV12-3 or TRBV12-4 to TRBJ2-3; 8 nucleotides align to TRBD1. V was pared by 2 bases and J by 4 bases, with 5 bases of the junction left unmatched. The CDR3 has 15 amino acids. CDR3 amino acids: CASSLFRGRPDTQYF. The CDR3 region has the DNA TGTGCCAGCAGTTTATTCAGGGGGCGGCCAGATACGCAGTATTTT.

The chain uses TRBV6-2 or TRBV6-3 and TRBJ2-6; possibly TRBD1 for D (6 bases). The germline V and J ends were trimmed by 6 bases and 2 bases, with 8 bases remaining between them. This CDR3 spans 14 amino acids. Germline V gene sequence: CDR1 MNHEY, CDR2 SVGEGT. The CDR3 nucleotides read TGTGCCAGCAGACCAGGGGCTGGGGCCAACGTCCTGACTTTC. Translation gives CASRPGAGANVLTF.

The chain carries TRBV4-1 and TRBJ2-1; 14 bases agree with TRBD2. Trimming at V came to 4 bases and at J to 6 bases, leaving 5 bases not matched to a gene. CDR1 and CDR2 from the germline V gene are MGHRA and YSYEKL. The CDR3 runs 16 residues. Here the CDR3 reads CASSRIGLAGGNEQFF. CDR3 nucleotide sequence: TGCGCCAGCAGCCGAATAGGACTAGCGGGGGGCAATGAGCAGTTCTTC.

This clonotype was observed a few times. V is TRBV7-2 and J is TRBJ2-4; no reliable D call. Germline V gives CDR1 SGHTA, CDR2 FQGNSA. This CDR3 is built from 12 residues. V dropped 4 bases and J dropped 6 bases, with 7 bases sitting between them. CDR3 protein: CASSSLGNIQYF. DNA of the CDR3: TGTGCCAGCAGCTCGCTGGGAAACATTCAGTACTTC.

CDR3 sequence (DNA): TGTGCCAGCAGTTGGACAAGCCAGCCCCAGCATTTT. This gives the protein CASSWTSQPQHF. This chain connects TRBV12-3 or TRBV12-4 to TRBJ1-5, with D perhaps matching TRBD1 (5 bases). Trimming stripped 4 bases from V and 7 bases from J, with 8 bases between. This CDR3 contains 12 residues.